This TCR beta chain was identified during a study of T-cell reconstitution after alpha-beta-depleted transplantation in children. Study outcomes and limitations: Recipient T cells and thymic progenitors that survived gave rise to the high TCRbeta diversity observed at day 60 in some patients. From newly produced T cells came most of the T-cell counts and diversity one year after transplant. The origin of alpha-beta T cells about two months after transplant was reportedly several hundred expanded graft clones.

A TCRbeta library incorporating unique molecular identifiers was prepared. TCRdb reanalysed the PCR reads using MiXCR and keeps one entry per CDR3 protein. Of fewer than 550,000 distinct CDR3 sequences listed, around 16% are singletons. From germline, CDR1 is SEHNR and CDR2 FQNEAQ (reference sequence). The CDR3 extends over 14 amino acids. V lost 3 bases and J 5 bases, leaving 11 bases between the germline ends. Remarks on this clonotype: The antigen is unknown.

V is TRBV7-9 and J is TRBJ2-4; a weak D match, TRBD2 (5 bases). Source: PBMCs, mostly from graft donor cells, taken 360 days after TCRalphabeta/CD19-depleted stem cell transplant. The receptor comes from a boy younger than two who had a stem cell transplant for Wiskott-Aldrich syndrome, so the T cells may come from the graft donor. CDR3 coding DNA: TGTGCCAGCAGCTTGGTGAGGGAGCAAAACATTCAGTACTTC. Protein: CASSLVREQNIQYF.